This entry is about one TCR beta chain. The data were taken from a study of control samples from healthy donors and cancer patients. Germline values: CDR1 KGHSH, CDR2 LQKENI. V was trimmed by 2 bases and J by 7 bases, leaving 17 bases between them. The CDR3 consists of 15 residues. The repertoire was sequenced with immunoSEQ multiplex PCR; TCRdb's copy has only in-frame clones and lacks some. The table lists more than 80,000 clones, more than 85% of them singletons. V usage is TRBV18 and J usage is TRBJ1-2; D gene uncertain. The source material was blood. This clonotype originated in a man aged 18 to 29 in good health. CDR3 coding DNA: TGTGCCAGCTCACCAGTTCTCCAAAAATTCATTGGCTACACCTTC. Protein: CASSPVLQKFIGYTF.